Below, 13 T cell receptor beta chains from the same sample are listed, as sequenced in a study of cytomegalovirus exposure and HLA in healthy donors. The PCR used 60 Vbeta and 13 Jbeta primers. The repertoire was sequenced with immunoSEQ multiplex PCR; TCRdb's copy has only in-frame clones and lacks some. The sample holds some 190,000 clones, approximately 88% seen once. Input material: PBMCs. The receptors here all came from a boy between 2 and 15 years old in good health and CMV-seronegative.

The V gene is TRBV27, the J gene TRBJ2-5, with D maybe TRBD1 (6 bases). V was pared by 6 bases and J by 1 base, with 9 bases between. The CDR3 sequence is 13 residues long. CDR1 and CDR2 from the germline V gene are MNHEY and SMNVEV (reference sequence). In nucleotides, the CDR3 is TGTGCCAGCAGGTTACAGGGCCAAGAGACCCAGTACTTC. Protein product: CASRLQGQETQYF.

The CDR3 nucleotides are TGCGCCAGCAGCCAAGATCAACAGTACTATGGCTACACCTTC. Translated, it gives CASSQDQQYYGYTF. The genes are TRBV4-3 and TRBJ1-2; D gene ambiguous. The CDR3 has 14 amino acids. Germline loops: CDR1 LGHNA, CDR2 YSLEER. V was clipped by 0 bases and J by 3 bases, with 8 bases between them.

Comment on this clone: At one boundary the junction diverges from the germline segment, which might be a read error. The genes are TRBV13 and TRBJ1-2, with no clear D. Germline V gene lookup returns CDR1 PRHDT and CDR2 FYEKMQ (reference sequence). The CDR3 has 13 amino acids. CDR3: CASTLAPGYGYTF. The DNA of the CDR3 is TGTGCCAGCACCTTAGCTCCCGGCTATGGCTACACCTTC. Filled out from reference TRBV13 and TRBJ1-2, the complete variable domain reads AAGVIQSPRHLIKEKRETATLKCYPIPRHDTVYWYQQGPGQDPQFLISFYEKMQSDKGSIPDRFSAQQFSDYHSELNMSSLELGDSALYFCASTLAPGYGYTFGSGTRLTVV.

The V call is TRBV6-1, the J call TRBJ2-3; possibly TRBD2 for D (7 bases). Germline V gives CDR1 MNHNS, CDR2 SASEGT. V was shortened by 8 bases and J by 5 bases, with 17 bases between the two germline ends. CDR3 size: 14 residues. For the CDR3, the DNA is TGTGCCAGCCTTTGGAGGGGGGGCGTAGATACGCAGTATTTT. Translated, it gives CASLWRGGVDTQYF.

The table lists this clone with a few counts. This chain joins TRBV5-5 and TRBJ2-5, with D possibly TRBD2 on 6 matching bases. V was pared by 6 bases and J by 2 bases, with 17 bases between. Germline values: CDR1 SGHKS, CDR2 YYEKEE (reference sequence). The CDR3 has 15 amino acids. The CDR3 sequence is CASTLQTRQQETQYF. CDR3 coding DNA: TGTGCCAGCACCCTCCAGACTAGGCAACAAGAGACCCAGTACTTC.

The V and J genes are TRBV4-1 and TRBJ2-1; 12 bases are a match to TRBD2. V dropped 2 bases and J dropped 4; count of bases not matched to a gene: 3. The CDR3 runs 16 residues. Germline CDR1 and CDR2: MGHRA and YSYEKL. CDR3 amino acids: CASSQPTSGRYNEQFF. In nucleotides, the CDR3 is TGCGCCAGCAGCCAACCTACTAGCGGGAGGTACAATGAGCAGTTCTTC.

The rearrangement uses TRBV7-2 and TRBJ2-3, with unresolved D. The germline V gene encodes CDR1 SGHTA and CDR2 FQGNSA. The CDR3 is 16 amino acids. V was clipped by 2 bases and J by 0 bases, with 12 bases between them. Here the CDR3 DNA reads TGTGCCAGCAGCTTAATATCGACTTTAAGCACAGATACGCAGTATTTT. Translation: CASSLISTLSTDTQYF.

This chain connects TRBV7-2 to TRBJ2-7; TRBD1 matches 7 bases. Germline V gives CDR1 SGHTA, CDR2 FQGNSA. V shed 5 bases, J shed 4 bases, and the junction held 5 bases outside the gene matches. The CDR3 runs 13 residues. CDR3 region: CASSQQGKYEQYF. CDR3 DNA: TGTGCCAGCAGCCAACAGGGGAAGTACGAGCAGTACTTC.

The gene calls are TRBV4-3 and TRBJ1-5; 7 nucleotides line up with TRBD1. V lost 0 bases to trimming and J lost 8 bases; unmatched junction nucleotides: 1. Germline values: CDR1 LGHNA, CDR2 YSLEER. The CDR3 is made up of 13 amino acids. CDR3 protein: CASSQDRGKPQHF. The CDR3 DNA is TGCGCCAGCAGCCAAGACAGGGGGAAGCCCCAGCATTTT.

The CDR3 region is CASKRSLAGGKETQYF. DNA for the CDR3: TGTGCCAGTAAGAGAAGTCTAGCGGGAGGAAAAGAGACCCAGTACTTC. The chain links TRBV19 to TRBJ2-5, with 11 positions matching TRBD2. CDR1 is LNHDA and CDR2 is SQIVND in the germline V gene (reference sequence). J was trimmed by 3 bases and V by 7 bases; bases with no gene match: 10. The CDR3 sequence is 16 residues long. The whole variable domain, filled in from reference TRBV19 and TRBJ2-5, reads DGGITQSPKYLFRKEGQNVTLSCEQNLNHDAMYWYRQDPGQGLRLIYYSQIVNDFQKGDIAEGYSVSREKKESFPLTVTSAQKNPTAFYLCASKRSLAGGKETQYFGPGTRLLVL.

This chain joins TRBV27 and TRBJ2-1; 9 nucleotides line up with TRBD2. In germline, CDR1 is MNHEY, CDR2 SMNVEV (reference sequence). The ends lost 1 base at V and 7 bases at J; junction bases unmatched: 5. CDR3 length equals 15 residues. Here the CDR3 DNA reads TGTGCCAGCAGTTTATTGCGGGAGGGCCGGAATGAGCAGTTCTTC. It yields the protein CASSLLREGRNEQFF.

The J gene is TRBJ2-3, the V gene TRBV5-1; D may be TRBD2 (6 bases). V lost 5 bases and J 2 bases, leaving 36 bases between the germline ends. CDR3 length: 22 amino acids. Germline values: CDR1 SGHRS, CDR2 YFSETQ. CDR3 amino acids: CASSPAPAGTSLRQRYTDTQYF. CDR3 nucleotides: TGCGCCAGCAGTCCTGCCCCTGCCGGGACTTCCCTGAGGCAGCGCTACACAGATACGCAGTATTTT.

The V gene is TRBV4-3, the J gene TRBJ2-3; the D gene is possibly TRBD2 (6 bases). V shed 1 base and J shed 4 bases, with 15 bases lying between them. This CDR3 is built from 16 residues. Germline CDR1 is LGHNA and CDR2 is YSLEER. DNA for the CDR3: TGCGCCAGCAGCCAAGTGTTGGGGGGAGAATCAGATACGCAGTATTTT. Translated, it gives CASSQVLGGESDTQYF.